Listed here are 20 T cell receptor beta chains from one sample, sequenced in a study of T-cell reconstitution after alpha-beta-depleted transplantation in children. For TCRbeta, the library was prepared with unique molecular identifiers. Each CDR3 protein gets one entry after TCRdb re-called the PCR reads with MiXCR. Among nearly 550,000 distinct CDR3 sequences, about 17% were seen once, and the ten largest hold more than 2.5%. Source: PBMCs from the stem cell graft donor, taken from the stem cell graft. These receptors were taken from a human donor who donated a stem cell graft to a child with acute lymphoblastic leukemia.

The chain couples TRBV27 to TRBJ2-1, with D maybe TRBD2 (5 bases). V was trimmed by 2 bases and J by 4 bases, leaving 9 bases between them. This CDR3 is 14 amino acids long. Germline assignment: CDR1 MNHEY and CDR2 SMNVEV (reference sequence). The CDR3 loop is CASSLNGIYNEQFF. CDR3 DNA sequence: TGTGCCAGCAGTTTAAACGGGATTTACAATGAGCAGTTCTTC.

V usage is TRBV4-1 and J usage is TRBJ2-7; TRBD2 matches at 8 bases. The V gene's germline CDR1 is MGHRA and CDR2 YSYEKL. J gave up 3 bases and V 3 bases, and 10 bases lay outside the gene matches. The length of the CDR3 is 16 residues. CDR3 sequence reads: CASSQFETSVGYEQYF. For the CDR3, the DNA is TGCGCCAGCAGCCAGTTTGAGACTAGCGTTGGCTACGAGCAGTACTTC.

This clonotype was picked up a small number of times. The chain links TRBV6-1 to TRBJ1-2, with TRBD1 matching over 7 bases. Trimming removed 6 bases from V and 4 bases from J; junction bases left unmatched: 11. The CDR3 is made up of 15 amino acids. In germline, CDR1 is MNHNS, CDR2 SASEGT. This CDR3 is CASSPGEGALYGYTF. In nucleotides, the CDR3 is TGTGCCAGCAGCCCTGGGGAGGGGGCCCTCTATGGCTACACCTTC.

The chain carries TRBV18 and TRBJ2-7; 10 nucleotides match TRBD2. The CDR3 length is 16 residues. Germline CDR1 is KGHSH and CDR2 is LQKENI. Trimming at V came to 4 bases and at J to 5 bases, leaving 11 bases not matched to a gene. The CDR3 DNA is TGTGCCAGCTCACTCAGTAGCTGGGGACTAGCGAACGAGCAGTACTTC. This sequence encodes CASSLSSWGLANEQYF.

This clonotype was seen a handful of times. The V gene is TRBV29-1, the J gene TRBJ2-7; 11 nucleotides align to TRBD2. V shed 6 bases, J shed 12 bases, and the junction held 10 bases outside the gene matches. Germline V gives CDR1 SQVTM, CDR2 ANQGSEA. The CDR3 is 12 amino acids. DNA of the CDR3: TGCAGCGTATTAGCGGGAGGGTTCGGAATGTACTTC. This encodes CSVLAGGFGMYF.

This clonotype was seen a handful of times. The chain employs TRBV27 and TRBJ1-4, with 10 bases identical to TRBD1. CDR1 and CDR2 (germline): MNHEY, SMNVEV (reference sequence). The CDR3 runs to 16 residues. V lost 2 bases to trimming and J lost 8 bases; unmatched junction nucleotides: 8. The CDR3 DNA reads TGTGCCAGCAGTTTAATAGGACAGGGGGTTGGGGAAAAACTGTTTTTT. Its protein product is CASSLIGQGVGEKLFF.

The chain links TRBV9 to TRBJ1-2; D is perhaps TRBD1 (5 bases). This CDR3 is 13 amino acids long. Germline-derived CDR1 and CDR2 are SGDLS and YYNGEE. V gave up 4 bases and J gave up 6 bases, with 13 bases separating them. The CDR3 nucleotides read TGTGCCAGCAGCACCTCGGTGGGGGATGGCTACACCTTC. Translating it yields CASSTSVGDGYTF.

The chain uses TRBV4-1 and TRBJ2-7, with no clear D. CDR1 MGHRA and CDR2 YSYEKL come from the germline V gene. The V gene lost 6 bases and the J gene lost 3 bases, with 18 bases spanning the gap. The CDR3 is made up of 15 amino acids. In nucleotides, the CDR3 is TGCGCCAGCAGTCTTGGGCGAGCTTGGGACTACGAGCAGTACTTC. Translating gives CASSLGRAWDYEQYF.

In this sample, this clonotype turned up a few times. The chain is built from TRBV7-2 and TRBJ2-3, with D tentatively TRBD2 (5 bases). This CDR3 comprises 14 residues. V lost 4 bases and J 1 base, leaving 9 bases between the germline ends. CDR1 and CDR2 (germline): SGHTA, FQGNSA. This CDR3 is CASSSDLRTDTQYF. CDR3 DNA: TGTGCCAGCAGCTCGGACTTGCGCACAGATACGCAGTATTTT. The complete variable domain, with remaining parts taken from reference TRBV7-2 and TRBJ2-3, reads GAGVSQSPSNKVTEKGKDVELRCDPISGHTALYWYRQSLGQGLEFLIYFQGNSAPDKSGLPSDRFSAERTGGSVSTLTIQRTQQEDSAVYLCASSSDLRTDTQYFGPGTRLTVL.

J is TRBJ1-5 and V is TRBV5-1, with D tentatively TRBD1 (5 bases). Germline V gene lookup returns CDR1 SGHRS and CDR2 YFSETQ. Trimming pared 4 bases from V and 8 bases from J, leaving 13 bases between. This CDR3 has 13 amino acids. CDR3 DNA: TGCGCCAGCAGCAGGTGGGGGGGAGAGCCCCAGCATTTT. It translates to CASSRWGGEPQHF.

Here the CDR3 reads CSVELVGGANTEAFF. DNA for the CDR3: TGCAGCGTTGAATTAGTAGGGGGGGCGAACACTGAAGCTTTCTTT. The chain is built from TRBV29-1 and TRBJ1-1; perhaps TRBD1 as D (6 bases). V was shortened by 2 bases and J by 1 base, with 14 bases between the two germline ends. This CDR3 has 15 residues. Germline CDR1 and CDR2: SQVTM and ANQGSEA.

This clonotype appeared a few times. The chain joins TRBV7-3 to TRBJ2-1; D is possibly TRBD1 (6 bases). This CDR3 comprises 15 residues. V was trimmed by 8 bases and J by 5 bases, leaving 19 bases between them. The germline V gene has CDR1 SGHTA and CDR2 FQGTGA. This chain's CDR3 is CASALYGWTDNEQFF. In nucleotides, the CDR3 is TGTGCCAGCGCACTCTACGGGTGGACAGACAATGAGCAGTTCTTC.

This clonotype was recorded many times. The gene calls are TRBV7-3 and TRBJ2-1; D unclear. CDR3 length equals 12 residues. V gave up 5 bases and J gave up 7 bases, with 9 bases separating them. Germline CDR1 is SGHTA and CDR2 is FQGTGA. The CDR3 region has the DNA TGTGCCAGCAGCCAACTGAGGAATGAGCAGTTCTTC. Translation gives CASSQLRNEQFF.

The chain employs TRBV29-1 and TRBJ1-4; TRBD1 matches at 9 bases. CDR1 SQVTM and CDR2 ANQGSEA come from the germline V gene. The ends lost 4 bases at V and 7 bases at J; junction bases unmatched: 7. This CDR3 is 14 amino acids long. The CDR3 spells CSVARTGEIEKLFF. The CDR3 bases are TGCAGCGTTGCTCGGACAGGGGAGATTGAAAAACTGTTTTTT.

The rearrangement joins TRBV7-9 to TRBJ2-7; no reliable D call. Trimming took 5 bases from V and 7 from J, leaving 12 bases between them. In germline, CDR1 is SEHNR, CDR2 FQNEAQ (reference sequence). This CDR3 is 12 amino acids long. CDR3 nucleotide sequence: TGTGCCAGCAGCCCCTTAGATGGGGAGCAGTACTTC. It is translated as CASSPLDGEQYF. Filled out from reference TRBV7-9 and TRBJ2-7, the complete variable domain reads DTGVSQNPRHKITKRGQNVTFRCDPISEHNRLYWYRQTLGQGPEFLTYFQNEAQLEKSRLLSDRFSAERPKGSFSTLEIQRTEQGDSAMYLCASSPLDGEQYFGPGTRLTVT.

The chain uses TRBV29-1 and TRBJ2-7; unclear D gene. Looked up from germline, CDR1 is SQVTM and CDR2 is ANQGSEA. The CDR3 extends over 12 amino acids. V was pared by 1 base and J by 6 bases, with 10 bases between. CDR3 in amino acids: CSVEAPATEQYF. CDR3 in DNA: TGCAGCGTTGAAGCCCCTGCCACCGAGCAGTACTTC.

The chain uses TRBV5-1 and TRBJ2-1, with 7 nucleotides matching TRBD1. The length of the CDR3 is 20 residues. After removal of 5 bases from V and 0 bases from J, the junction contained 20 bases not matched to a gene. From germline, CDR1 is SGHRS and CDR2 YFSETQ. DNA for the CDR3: TGCGCCAGCAGTCGACCCCGGGACAGACAAATGGGTAGCTCCTACAATGAGCAGTTCTTC. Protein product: CASSRPRDRQMGSSYNEQFF.

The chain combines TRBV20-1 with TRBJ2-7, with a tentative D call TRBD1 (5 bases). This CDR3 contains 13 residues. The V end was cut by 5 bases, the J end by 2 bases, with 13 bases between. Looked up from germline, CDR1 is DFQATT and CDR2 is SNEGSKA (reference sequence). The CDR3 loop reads CSAPVGVPYEQYF. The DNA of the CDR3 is TGCAGTGCTCCTGTAGGGGTCCCCTACGAGCAGTACTTC.

The DNA for the CDR3 is TGTGCCAGCACCCGGACAACCGGCACAGATACGCAGTATTTT. This codes for CASTRTTGTDTQYF. V is TRBV13 and J is TRBJ2-3, with D perhaps matching TRBD1 (5 bases). The CDR3 extends over 14 amino acids. Germline CDR1 and CDR2: PRHDT and FYEKMQ (reference sequence). V was cut by 7 bases and J by 1 base, with 12 bases left in between.

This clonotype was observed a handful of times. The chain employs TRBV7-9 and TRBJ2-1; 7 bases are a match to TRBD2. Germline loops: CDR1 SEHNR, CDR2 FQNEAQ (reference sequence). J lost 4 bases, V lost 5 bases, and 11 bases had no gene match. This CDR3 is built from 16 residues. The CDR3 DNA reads TGTGCCAGCAGCCCACCTAGCGGAGGCTCATACAATGAGCAGTTCTTC. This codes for CASSPPSGGSYNEQFF.